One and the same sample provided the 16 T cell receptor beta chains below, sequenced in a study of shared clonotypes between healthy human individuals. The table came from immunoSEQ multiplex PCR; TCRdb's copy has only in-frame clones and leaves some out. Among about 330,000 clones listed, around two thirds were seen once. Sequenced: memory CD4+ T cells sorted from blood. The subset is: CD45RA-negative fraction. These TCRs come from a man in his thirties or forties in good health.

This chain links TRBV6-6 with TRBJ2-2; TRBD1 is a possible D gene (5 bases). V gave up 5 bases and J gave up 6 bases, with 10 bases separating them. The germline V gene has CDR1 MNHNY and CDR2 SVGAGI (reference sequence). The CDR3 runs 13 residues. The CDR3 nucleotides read TGTGCCAGCAGTCCAGGGTTTTCCGGGGAGCTGTTTTTT. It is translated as CASSPGFSGELFF.

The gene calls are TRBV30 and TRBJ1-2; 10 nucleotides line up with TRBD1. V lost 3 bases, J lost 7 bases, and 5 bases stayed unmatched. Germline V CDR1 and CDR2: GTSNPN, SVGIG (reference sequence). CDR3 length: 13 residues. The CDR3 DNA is TGTGCCTGGAGCCAGACAGGGGGCGGTGGCTACACCTTC. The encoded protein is CAWSQTGGGGYTF.

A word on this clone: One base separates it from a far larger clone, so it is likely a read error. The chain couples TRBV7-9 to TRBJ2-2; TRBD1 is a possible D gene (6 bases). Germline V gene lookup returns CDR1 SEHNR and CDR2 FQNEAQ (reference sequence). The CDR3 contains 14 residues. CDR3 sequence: CASSFTGQAGELFF. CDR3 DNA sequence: TGTGCCAGCAGCTTTACAGGGCAGGCCGGGGAGCTGTTTTTC.

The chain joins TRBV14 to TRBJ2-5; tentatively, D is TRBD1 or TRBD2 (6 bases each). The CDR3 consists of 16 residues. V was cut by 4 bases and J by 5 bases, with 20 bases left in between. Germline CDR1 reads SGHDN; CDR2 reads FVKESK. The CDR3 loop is CASSPKGTLRGETQYF. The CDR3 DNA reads TGTGCCAGCAGCCCAAAGGGGACACTCCGGGGGGAGACCCAGTACTTC. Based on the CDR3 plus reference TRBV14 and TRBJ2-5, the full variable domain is EAGVTQFPSHSVIEKGQTVTLRCDPISGHDNLYWYRRVMGKEIKFLLHFVKESKQDESGMPNNRFLAERTGGTYSTLKVQPAELEDSGVYFCASSPKGTLRGETQYFGPGTRLLVL.

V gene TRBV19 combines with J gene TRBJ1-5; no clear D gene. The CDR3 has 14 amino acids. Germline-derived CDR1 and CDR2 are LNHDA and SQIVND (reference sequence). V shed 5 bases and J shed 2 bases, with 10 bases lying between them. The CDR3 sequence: CASSSGTRNQPQHF. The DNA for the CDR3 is TGTGCCAGTAGTTCGGGAACCCGCAATCAGCCCCAGCATTTT.

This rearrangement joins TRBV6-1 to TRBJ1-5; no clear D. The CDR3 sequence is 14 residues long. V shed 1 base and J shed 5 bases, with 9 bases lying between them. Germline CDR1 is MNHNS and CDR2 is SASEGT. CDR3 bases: TGTGCCAGCAGTGAAGTGGCGGGGTATCAGCCCCAGCATTTT. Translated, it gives CASSEVAGYQPQHF.

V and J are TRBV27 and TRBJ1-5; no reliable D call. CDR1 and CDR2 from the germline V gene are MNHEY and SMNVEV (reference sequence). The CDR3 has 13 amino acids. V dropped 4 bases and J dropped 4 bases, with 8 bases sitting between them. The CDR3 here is CASSSSWNQPQHF. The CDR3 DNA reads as TGTGCCAGCAGTTCCTCATGGAATCAGCCCCAGCATTTT.

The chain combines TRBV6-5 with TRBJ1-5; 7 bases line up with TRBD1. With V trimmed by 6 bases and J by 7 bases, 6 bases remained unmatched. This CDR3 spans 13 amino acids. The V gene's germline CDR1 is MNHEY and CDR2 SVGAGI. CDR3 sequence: CASSQGGEQPQHF. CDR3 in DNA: TGTGCCAGCAGCCAGGGGGGAGAACAGCCCCAGCATTTT.

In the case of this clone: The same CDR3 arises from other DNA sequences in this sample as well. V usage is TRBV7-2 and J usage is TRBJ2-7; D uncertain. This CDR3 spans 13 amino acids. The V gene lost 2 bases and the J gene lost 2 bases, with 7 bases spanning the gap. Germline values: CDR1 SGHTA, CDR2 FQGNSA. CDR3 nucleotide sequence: TGTGCCAGCAGCTTAACGGTCACCTACGAGCAGTACTTC. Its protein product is CASSLTVTYEQYF.

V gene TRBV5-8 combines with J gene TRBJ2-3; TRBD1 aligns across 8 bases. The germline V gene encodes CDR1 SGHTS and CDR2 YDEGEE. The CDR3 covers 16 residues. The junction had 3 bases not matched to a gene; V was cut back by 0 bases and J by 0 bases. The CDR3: CASSLGDRQSTDTQYF. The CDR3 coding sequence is TGTGCCAGCAGCTTGGGGGACAGGCAAAGCACAGATACGCAGTATTTT.

CDR3 protein: CAIKVADRNIQYF. The CDR3 region has the DNA TGTGCCATCAAGGTGGCGGACAGAAACATTCAGTACTTC. The rearrangement joins TRBV10-3 to TRBJ2-4; the D gene is possibly TRBD1 (6 bases). Trimming removed 7 bases from V and 6 bases from J, with 13 bases in between. CDR3 size: 13 residues. Germline V lookup: CDR1 ENHRY, CDR2 SYGVKD.

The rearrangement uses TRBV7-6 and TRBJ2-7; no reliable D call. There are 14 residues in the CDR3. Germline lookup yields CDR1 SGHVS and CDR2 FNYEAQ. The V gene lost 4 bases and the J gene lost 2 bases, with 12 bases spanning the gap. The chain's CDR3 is CASSSARPTYEQYF. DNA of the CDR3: TGTGCCAGCAGCTCGGCCAGGCCAACCTACGAGCAGTACTTC.

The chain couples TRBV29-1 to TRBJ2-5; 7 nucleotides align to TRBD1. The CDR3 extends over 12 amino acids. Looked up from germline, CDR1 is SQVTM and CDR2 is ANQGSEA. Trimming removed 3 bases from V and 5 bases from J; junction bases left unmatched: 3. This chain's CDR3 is CSVETGLETQYF. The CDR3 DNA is TGCAGCGTTGAGACAGGGTTGGAGACCCAGTACTTC.

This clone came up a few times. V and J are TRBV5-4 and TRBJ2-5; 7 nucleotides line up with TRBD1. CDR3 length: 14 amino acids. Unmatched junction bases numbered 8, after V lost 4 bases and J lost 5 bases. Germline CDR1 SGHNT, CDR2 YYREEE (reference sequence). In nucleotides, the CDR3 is TGTGCCAGCAGCCCCGAGGGGGCAGGGGAGACCCAGTACTTC. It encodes CASSPEGAGETQYF. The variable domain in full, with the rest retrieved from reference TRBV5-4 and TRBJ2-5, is ETGVTQSPTHLIKTRGQQVTLRCSSQSGHNTVSWYQQALGQGPQFIFQYYREEENGRGNFPPRFSGLQFPNYSSELNVNALELDDSALYLCASSPEGAGETQYFGPGTRLLVL.

CDR3 coding DNA: TGTGCCAGCAGCAGGACAGGGGGCAATAGCAATGAGCAGTTCTTC. It encodes CASSRTGGNSNEQFF. The chain uses TRBV5-5 and TRBJ2-1; TRBD1 aligns across 11 bases. The V segment lost 4 bases and the J segment 6 bases; nucleotides outside the gene matches: 6. The CDR3 covers 15 residues. CDR1 is SGHKS, CDR2 YYEKEE, per germline (reference sequence).

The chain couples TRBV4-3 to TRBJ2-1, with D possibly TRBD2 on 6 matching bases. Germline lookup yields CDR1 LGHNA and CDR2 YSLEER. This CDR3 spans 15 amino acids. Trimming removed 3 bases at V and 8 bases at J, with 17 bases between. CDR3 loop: CASSQFSGGPDEQFF. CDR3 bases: TGCGCCAGCAGCCAGTTCTCAGGAGGGCCGGATGAGCAGTTCTTC.